Listed below are T cell receptor beta chains from one sample, sequenced in a study of blood T cell repertoires in COVID-19. The method was immunoSEQ multiplex PCR; TCRdb's version includes in-frame clones alone and lacks a portion of them. This table holds more than 250,000 clones, more than 75% found once. The sample comprised PBMCs or T cells enriched from blood (not recorded which). The receptors come from a woman in her twenties or thirties who had recovered from COVID-19. CDR3s include the opening cysteine and the closing phenylalanine or tryptophan. The D gene is left open where the match is weak. Clone size appears in some rows only: once, few, many, or a class for an expanded clone.

D gene,J gene,clone size,V gene,CDR3 DNA,CDR3 protein
-,TRBJ2-7,-,TRBV27,TGTGCCAGCAGTTTAGGGTGGGCGGGTGGCCTCTACGAGCAGTACTTC,CASSLGWAGGLYEQYF
TRBD1,TRBJ1-4,-,TRBV3-1/TRBV3-2,TGTGCCAGCAGCCCCCAGGGGGACCCAAATGAAAAACTGTTTTTT,CASSPQGDPNEKLFF
-,TRBJ1-2,-,TRBV30,TGTGCCTGGAGTGCGGGGGTTAACTATGGCTACACCTTC,CAWSAGVNYGYTF
-,TRBJ2-5,-,TRBV2,TGTGCCAGCATGCAGGGAGAGACCCAGTACTTC,CASMQGETQYF
TRBD1,TRBJ2-3,once,TRBV6-4,TGTGCCAGCAGTGACCCGGGACAGGGCACAGATACGCAGTATTTT,CASSDPGQGTDTQYF
TRBD1,TRBJ2-5,-,TRBV6-5,TGTGCCAGCAGTCACTCGACAGGGGCGTCCCAAGAGACCCAGTACTTC,CASSHSTGASQETQYF
TRBD1,TRBJ1-1,-,TRBV12-3/TRBV12-4,TGTGCCAGCAGCTATGACAGGGGAGGTGAAGCTTTCTTT,CASSYDRGGEAFF
TRBD1,TRBJ1-4,-,TRBV2,TGTGCCAGCAGTGAAGGGACAGGACGACTCTCTAATGAAAAACTGTTTTTT,CASSEGTGRLSNEKLFF
TRBD1,TRBJ1-3,-,TRBV11-2,TGTGCCAGCAGCCTGACAGGGACAAGAAACACCATATATTTT,CASSLTGTRNTIYF
-,TRBJ1-2,-,TRBV19,TGTGCCAGTAGTACCTCTGACAGAGAAAACTATGGCTACACCTTC,CASSTSDRENYGYTF
-,TRBJ1-1,-,TRBV15,TGTGCCACCAGCAGAGATCGGCGGGACCTCAATCCCTCGAACACTGAAGCTTTCTTT,CATSRDRRDLNPSNTEAFF
-,TRBJ1-2,few,TRBV19,TGTGCCAGTAGTATTCGGGATAACTATGGCTACACCTTC,CASSIRDNYGYTF
-,TRBJ1-4,-,TRBV19,TGTGCCAGTAGACTACACCCCCCGGGAGCTAATGAAAAACTGTTTTTT,CASRLHPPGANEKLFF
TRBD1,TRBJ1-6,-,TRBV5-6,TGTGCCAGCAGCTTTTGGACAGGGGGCTTAGTGAATTCACCCCTCCACTTT,CASSFWTGGLVNSPLHF
TRBD2,TRBJ2-5,-,TRBV28,TGTGCCAGCAGGGCTAGCGGGGGTGGAGAGACCCAGTACTTC,CASRASGGGETQYF
-,TRBJ1-2,-,TRBV6-6,TGTGCCAGCAGTGTACTCGAGAATTATGGCTACACCTTC,CASSVLENYGYTF
TRBD2,TRBJ2-5,once,TRBV5-4,TGTGCCAGCAGCTCCCGGACTAGCGAGGAGACCCAGTACTTC,CASSSRTSEETQYF
-,TRBJ1-2,-,TRBV3-1/TRBV3-2,TGTGCCAGCAGCCAAGAGAGCACAGGGAGCTATGGCTACACCTTC,CASSQESTGSYGYTF
-,TRBJ1-1,-,TRBV11-2,TGTGCCAGCAGCTTAAGCACGAACACTGAAGCTTTCTTT,CASSLSTNTEAFF
TRBD1,TRBJ1-1,-,TRBV30,TGTGCCTCCACAGGGGACAGGGGTACAGAAGCTTTCTTT,CASTGDRGTEAFF
-,TRBJ2-4,-,TRBV7-9,TGTGCCAGCAGCTTAGCCAGGGGGGACATTCAGTACTTC,CASSLARGDIQYF
TRBD1,TRBJ1-2,-,TRBV3-1/TRBV3-2,TGTGCCAGCAGCCGCCGGGACAGGGGACGTGGCTACACCTTC,CASSRRDRGRGYTF
TRBD1,TRBJ2-2,-,TRBV5-1,TGCGCCAGCAGCTTGGTGACAGGGTGGCGGCATATTGACACCGGGGAGCTGTTTTTT,CASSLVTGWRHIDTGELFF
TRBD2,TRBJ2-2,-,TRBV19,TGTGCCAGTAAGGGGCGGGGGGCCACCGGGGAGCTGTTTTTT,CASKGRGATGELFF
TRBD2,TRBJ2-5,-,TRBV5-1,TGCGCCAGCAGCTCGACTAGCGGGGGGGCAAAAGAGACCCAGTACTTC,CASSSTSGGAKETQYF
TRBD1,TRBJ1-1,-,TRBV10-3,TGTGCCATCGTAGGACAGGGCGGGCATGGGGCTGAAGCTTTCTTT,CAIVGQGGHGAEAFF
TRBD1,TRBJ1-3,-,TRBV27,TGTGCCAGCAGTAATCCCAGGGGGCCCGGAAACACCATATATTTT,CASSNPRGPGNTIYF
TRBD1,TRBJ1-1,-,TRBV6-5,TGTGCCAGCAGTCGACGGACAGGGGAGAACACTGAAGCTTTCTTT,CASSRRTGENTEAFF